This TCR beta chain appears in the sequencing data of a study of post-analysis software for immune sequencing data. This CDR3 spans 10 amino acids. CDR1 is SGDLS, CDR2 YYNGEE, per germline. Trimming removed 8 bases at V and 3 bases at J, with 5 bases between. About this clonotype: As yet, its antigen is unknown.

General study points: Multiple sclerosis was associated with a significant reduction in normalized Chao1 diversity relative to controls. Patients showed TRBV5-6, TRBV5-1 and TRBV20-1 among roughly 5 TRBV segments more frequent than in controls.

Built from TCR beta cDNA, the libraries had unique molecular identifiers in them. T cells numbering 1 to 10 million yielded cDNA molecules that totaled about 500,000. Using its own MiXCR run on the PCR reads, TCRdb lists one record per CDR3 protein. The profile shows hundreds of thousands of distinct CDR3 sequences, 30% of them singletons. The TCR was taken from a girl between 10 and 17 years old with multiple sclerosis. This chain connects TRBV9 to TRBJ1-1; unclear D gene. The sample taken for sequencing was blood. The CDR3 DNA reads as TGTGCCAGTGGGGACACTGAAGCTTTCTTT. Translated, it gives CASGDTEAFF.